This TCR beta chain derives from a study of T cells in Graves' hyperthyroidism and ophthalmopathy. Study-wide background: Peripheral blood was collected at initial diagnosis, before any treatment.

Newly diagnosed patients aged 18 to 65 had hyperthyroidism of under 2 months' duration. Uncontrolled infection, other autoimmune disease, pregnancy or lactation barred patients from enrollment. Clinical symptoms, serum thyroxine and TRAb, thyroid ultrasound and orbital computed tomography were used for the diagnoses. In this sample, this clonotype turned up a few times. CDR1 is LNHDA and CDR2 is SQIVND in the germline V gene (reference sequence). The CDR3 covers 16 residues. V lost 1 base, J lost 1 base, and 4 bases stayed unmatched. Researchers took RNA transcripts and amplified the TCR beta CDR3 regions from them. HTBI primers were employed in a first-round RT-PCR of the TCR CDR3. TCRdb re-derived calls from the multiplex PCR reads in MiXCR, one entry per CDR3 protein. Of more than 500,000 distinct CDR3 sequences in the sample, under 20% were seen once.

Input material: blood. The TCR was taken from a woman younger than 45 with Graves' hyperthyroidism. The chain recombines TRBV19 with TRBJ1-5; 7 nucleotides agree with TRBD1. CDR3 loop: CASSIGPGQSNQPQHF. Written as DNA, the CDR3 is TGTGCCAGTAGTATAGGTCCGGGACAGAGCAATCAGCCCCAGCATTTT. The full variable domain, rest sourced from reference TRBV19 and TRBJ1-5, is DGGITQSPKYLFRKEGQNVTLSCEQNLNHDAMYWYRQDPGQGLRLIYYSQIVNDFQKGDIAEGYSVSREKKESFPLTVTSAQKNPTAFYLCASSIGPGQSNQPQHFGDGTRLSIL.